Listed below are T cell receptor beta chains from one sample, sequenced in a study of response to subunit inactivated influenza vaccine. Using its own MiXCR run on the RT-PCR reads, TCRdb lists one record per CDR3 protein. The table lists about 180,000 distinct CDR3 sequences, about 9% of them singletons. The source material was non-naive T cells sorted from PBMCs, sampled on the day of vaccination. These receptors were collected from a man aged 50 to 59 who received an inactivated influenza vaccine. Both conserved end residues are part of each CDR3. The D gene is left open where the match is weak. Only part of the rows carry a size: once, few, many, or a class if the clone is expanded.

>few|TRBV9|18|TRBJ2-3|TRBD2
TGTGCCAGCAGCGTAGGCCGGGCTAGCGGGGGGTTCACAGATACGCAGTATTTT
CASSVGRASGGFTDTQYF
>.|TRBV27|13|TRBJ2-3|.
TGTGCCAGCAGTTTGGGAGCGGCAGGTACGCAGTATTTT
CASSLGAAGTQYF
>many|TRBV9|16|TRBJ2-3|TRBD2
TGTGCCAGCAGCCTGAACCCTAGCGGGATCACAGATACGCAGTATTTT
CASSLNPSGITDTQYF
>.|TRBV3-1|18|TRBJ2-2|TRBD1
TGTGCCAGCAGCCCCCAGCCGATGACAGGGTCGAACACCGGGGAGCTGTTTTTT
CASSPQPMTGSNTGELFF
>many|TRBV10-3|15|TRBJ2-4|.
TGTGCCATCAGTGAGTCGAACAAGGGGGATCACATTCAGTACTTC
CAISESNKGDHIQYF
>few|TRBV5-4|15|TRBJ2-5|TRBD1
TGTGCCAGCAGCTTGGGGCAGGGGGCCTTGGAGACCCAGTACTTC
CASSLGQGALETQYF
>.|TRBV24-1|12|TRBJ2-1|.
TGTGCCACCAGTGGAAGGGGGAATGAGCAGTTCTTC
CATSGRGNEQFF
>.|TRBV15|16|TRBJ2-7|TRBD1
TGTGCCACCAGCAGAGGAAGGGGGCCGGTCTCCTACGAGCAGTACTTC
CATSRGRGPVSYEQYF
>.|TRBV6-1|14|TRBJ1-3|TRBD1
TGTGCCAGCAGGCAGGGGGGTTCTGGAAACACCATATATTTT
CASRQGGSGNTIYF
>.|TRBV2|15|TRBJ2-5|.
TGTGCCAGCAGTGACGGCGGGTCCGCCGATGAGACCCAGTACTTC
CASSDGGSADETQYF
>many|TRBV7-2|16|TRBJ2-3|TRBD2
TGTGCCAGCAGCTTAGTTTCTAGCGGGGGCGGGGATACGCAGTATTTT
CASSLVSSGGGDTQYF
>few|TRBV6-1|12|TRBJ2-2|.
TGTGCCAGCAGGGCCAGGGCCGGGGAGCTGTTTTTT
CASRARAGELFF
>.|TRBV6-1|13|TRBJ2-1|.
TGTGCCAGCAGCGAGCGCTGGGTCGGTGAGCAGTTCTTC
CASSERWVGEQFF
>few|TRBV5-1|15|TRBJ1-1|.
TGCGCCAGCAGCCAAGGGGAGAGCTCGAACACTGAAGCTTTCTTT
CASSQGESSNTEAFF
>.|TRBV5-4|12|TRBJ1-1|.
TGTAGTATCGGGGGACAGAACACTGAAGCTTTCTTT
CSIGGQNTEAFF
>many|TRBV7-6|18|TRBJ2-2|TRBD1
TGTGCCAGCAGCCTCGGGACAGGGGGAGAACTAAACACCGGGGAGCTGTTTTTT
CASSLGTGGELNTGELFF
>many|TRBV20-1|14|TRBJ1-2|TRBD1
TGCAGTGCTGCCAACCGGGACAGGGGTCTCGGCTACACCTTC
CSAANRDRGLGYTF
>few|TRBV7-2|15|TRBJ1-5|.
TGTGCCAGCAGCTTAGGCCAGGGGAACAATCAGCCCCAGCATTTT
CASSLGQGNNQPQHF
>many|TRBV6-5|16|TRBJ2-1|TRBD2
TGTGCCAGCAGTTACTCGAGGGGACTAGCGGGAAGTGAGCAGTTCTTC
CASSYSRGLAGSEQFF
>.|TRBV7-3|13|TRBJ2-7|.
TGTGCCAGCAGCTTAACGTACGGTGGGGAGCAGTACTTC
CASSLTYGGEQYF
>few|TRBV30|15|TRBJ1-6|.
TGTGCCTGGAGTTTCGAGGGGAGATTTAATTCACCCCTCCACTTT
CAWSFEGRFNSPLHF
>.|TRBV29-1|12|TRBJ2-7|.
TGCAGCGCCAAAGGGACGGTTGGCGAGCAGTACTTC
CSAKGTVGEQYF
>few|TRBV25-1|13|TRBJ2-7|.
TGTGCCAGCTCCCCCGGTGGGCACTACGAGCAGTACTTC
CASSPGGHYEQYF
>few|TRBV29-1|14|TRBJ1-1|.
TGCAGCACGATCCGGACAGATCCTGGGGCTGAAGCTTTCTTT
CSTIRTDPGAEAFF
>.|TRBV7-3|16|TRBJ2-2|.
TGTGCCAGCAGCTTAACAACAGGGTTCGGCACCGGGGAGCTGTTTTTT
CASSLTTGFGTGELFF
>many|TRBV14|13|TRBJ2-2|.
TGTGCCAGCAGCCCCACAAACACCGGGGAGCTGTTTTTT
CASSPTNTGELFF
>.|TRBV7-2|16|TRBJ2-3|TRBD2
TGTGCCAGCAGCCTCCGGACTAGCGGGAGGGTAGATACGCAGTATTTT
CASSLRTSGRVDTQYF
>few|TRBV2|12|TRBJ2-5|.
TGTGCCAGCCTGGAAGTGGTGGAGACCCAGTACTTC
CASLEVVETQYF
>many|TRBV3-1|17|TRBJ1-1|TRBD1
TGTGCCAGCAGCCAAGATTCAGGGGGGATGGCCGGCGCTGAAGCTTTCTTT
CASSQDSGGMAGAEAFF
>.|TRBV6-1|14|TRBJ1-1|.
TGTGCCAGCAGGAGGGGGGGGTGGGACACTGAAGCTTTCTTT
CASRRGGWDTEAFF
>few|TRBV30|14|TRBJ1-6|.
TGTGCCTGGAGTAGGGGACATCATAATTCACCCCTCCACTTT
CAWSRGHHNSPLHF
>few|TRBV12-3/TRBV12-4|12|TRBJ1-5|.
TGTGCCAGCAGTTTTGGGCCGCAGCCCCAGCATTTT
CASSFGPQPQHF
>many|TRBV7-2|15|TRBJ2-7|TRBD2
TGTGCCAGCAGGCGAATCGGGACTAGCGGGGATCCCAAGTACTTC
CASRRIGTSGDPKYF
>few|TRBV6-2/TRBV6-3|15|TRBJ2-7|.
TGTGCCAGCAGTAGGCAACAGGGTTTTTCCCACGAGCAGTACTTC
CASSRQQGFSHEQYF
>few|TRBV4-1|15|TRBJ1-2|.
TGCGCCAGCAGCCCCGAAGAGAACAGAAGACATGGCTACACCTTC
CASSPEENRRHGYTF
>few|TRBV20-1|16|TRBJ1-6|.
TGCAGTGCTAGAGATAGGTTGGGCAGAGGTGGTTCACCCCTCCACTTT
CSARDRLGRGGSPLHF
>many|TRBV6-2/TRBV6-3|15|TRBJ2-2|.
TGTGCCAGCAGTTACGCGCTGACGAACACCGGGGAGCTGTTTTTT
CASSYALTNTGELFF
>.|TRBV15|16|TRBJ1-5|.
TGTGCCACCACCCGAGCCGGGGGCGCCGGCAATCAGCCCCAGCATTTT
CATTRAGGAGNQPQHF
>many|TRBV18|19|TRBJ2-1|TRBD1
TGTGCCAGCTCACCACCCGCGACAGGGGGGCCAAGCTCCTACAATGAGCAGTTCTTC
CASSPPATGGPSSYNEQFF
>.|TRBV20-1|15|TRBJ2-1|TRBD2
TGCAGTGCTAGAGGAGGAGCGGGAGGTTTAGTTGAGAAGTTCTTC
CSARGGAGGLVEKFF
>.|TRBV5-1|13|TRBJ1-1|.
TGCGCCAGCAGTTTACATGGGAGAACTGAAGCTTTCTTT
CASSLHGRTEAFF
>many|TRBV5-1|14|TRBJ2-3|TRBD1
TGCGCCAGCAGCTTGGGACAGGGGATAGATACGCAGTATTTT
CASSLGQGIDTQYF
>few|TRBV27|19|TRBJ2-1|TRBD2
TGTGCCAGCAGTTCTGGGGCTAGCGGGGGCCTGAGCTCCTACAATGAGCAGTTCTTC
CASSSGASGGLSSYNEQFF
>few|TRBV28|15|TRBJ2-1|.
TGTGCCAGCATCCTAGGGGGGACTAACAACAATGAGCAGTTCTTC
CASILGGTNNNEQFF
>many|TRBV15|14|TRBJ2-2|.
TGTGCCACCAGCAGAGAACAGGGTAGCGGGGAGCTGTTTTTT
CATSREQGSGELFF
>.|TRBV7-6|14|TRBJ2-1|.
TGTGCCAGCAGCTTAGGAGGGGATAGAGCGGACCGGTTCTTC
CASSLGGDRADRFF